What follows are 17 T cell receptor beta chains derived from one specimen sequenced in a study of OX40 agonist ivuxolimab in advanced cancers. Assay: immunoSEQ multiplex PCR; the TCRdb copy retains only in-frame clones and omits some. The repertoire holds about 44,000 clones, with roughly nine tenths as singletons. The specimen comprised CD4+ or CD8+ T cells sorted from blood, sampled in a trial of the OX40 agonist ivuxolimab. The receptors stem from an adult with an advanced solid tumor such as melanoma, head and neck, liver or kidney cancer.

The gene calls are TRBV27 and TRBJ2-1; D is unresolved. Germline V CDR1 and CDR2: MNHEY, SMNVEV (reference sequence). Trimming took off 3 bases at V and 4 bases at J, with 7 bases between the two ends. The CDR3 sequence is 13 residues long. The CDR3 here is CASSLSIYNEQFF. The DNA for the CDR3 is TGTGCCAGCAGTTTGTCAATATACAATGAGCAGTTCTTC.

The chain links TRBV9 to TRBJ2-7; D might be TRBD1 (5 bases). The CDR3 is made up of 14 amino acids. Trimming removed 4 bases from V and 0 bases from J, with 11 bases in between. Germline CDR1 reads SGDLS; CDR2 reads YYNGEE. CDR3 in DNA: TGTGCCAGCAGCCCACAGGATATCTCCTACGAGCAGTACTTC. Amino acid sequence: CASSPQDISYEQYF.

The rearrangement links TRBV15 to TRBJ2-7; no definite D call. The V gene's germline CDR1 is LNHNV and CDR2 YYDKDF (reference sequence). V gave up 4 bases and J gave up 3 bases, with 7 bases separating them. The CDR3 spans 12 residues. This CDR3 is CATSTENYEQYF. DNA for the CDR3: TGTGCCACCAGCACAGAGAACTACGAGCAGTACTTC.

The gene calls are TRBV15 and TRBJ2-1; 10 bases align to TRBD2. Germline V CDR1 and CDR2: LNHNV, YYDKDF (reference sequence). CDR3 size: 17 residues. The trim removed 4 bases at V and 8 bases at J, leaving 14 bases unmatched. The CDR3 region has the DNA TGTGCCACCAGCAATTACCTAAAGCGGGAGGGCCGCTATGAGCAGTTCTTC. Translation: CATSNYLKREGRYEQFF.

V usage is TRBV25-1 and J usage is TRBJ2-1; D call uncertain. CDR3 size: 11 residues. Germline loops: CDR1 MGHDK, CDR2 SYGVNS. V was pared by 4 bases and J by 8 bases, with 6 bases between. CDR3 sequence (DNA): TGTGCCAGCAGTGGGTCATATGAGCAGTTCTTC. The encoded protein is CASSGSYEQFF.

The rearrangement uses TRBV29-1 and TRBJ2-7; D unclear. Deletions cut 0 bases from V and 2 bases from J, with 5 bases between. CDR3 size: 12 residues. CDR1 and CDR2 from the germline V gene are SQVTM and ANQGSEA. The CDR3 loop reads CSVEDRPYEQYF. CDR3 in DNA: TGCAGCGTTGAAGATCGGCCCTACGAGCAGTACTTC.

The rearrangement uses TRBV29-1 and TRBJ2-3; D may be TRBD2 (5 bases). Germline CDR1 is SQVTM and CDR2 is ANQGSEA. Trimming left V 4 bases short and J 0 bases short, with 8 bases between. The CDR3 is 13 amino acids. The CDR3 region has the DNA TGCAGCGTTGTTTGGGAGAGCACAGATACGCAGTATTTT. Translated, it gives CSVVWESTDTQYF.

The table lists this clone with a count of one. The rearrangement uses TRBV9 and TRBJ2-7; D is ambiguous. The germline V and J ends were trimmed by 0 bases and 3 bases, with 10 bases remaining between them. The germline V gene has CDR1 SGDLS and CDR2 YYNGEE. CDR3 length: 14 amino acids. The CDR3 DNA sequence: TGTGCCAGCAGCGTAGATGGCAGTTACTACGAGCAGTACTTC. It codes for CASSVDGSYYEQYF.

In this sample, this clone turned up many times. CDR3 amino acids: CASRRQGTHNEQFF. DNA for the CDR3: TGTGCCAGCAGAAGACAGGGGACGCACAATGAGCAGTTCTTC. V is TRBV6-5 and J is TRBJ2-1; 8 nucleotides line up with TRBD1. Germline values: CDR1 MNHEY, CDR2 SVGAGI. V shed 6 bases, J shed 5 bases, and the junction held 6 bases outside the gene matches. The CDR3 spans 14 residues.

This rearrangement joins TRBV15 to TRBJ2-3; TRBD2 matches 8 bases. V shed 4 bases, J shed 3 bases, and the junction held 9 bases outside the gene matches. In germline, CDR1 is LNHNV, CDR2 YYDKDF (reference sequence). The CDR3 runs 16 residues. The DNA for the CDR3 is TGTGCCACCAGCACCCTGGAGCGGGGGAATACAGATACGCAGTATTTT. The encoded protein is CATSTLERGNTDTQYF.

The rearrangement uses TRBV19 and TRBJ2-1; perhaps TRBD2 as D (5 bases). The V gene's germline CDR1 is LNHDA and CDR2 SQIVND (reference sequence). Trimming shortened V by 5 bases and J by 2 bases, and 16 bases separated the two germline ends. The CDR3 covers 16 residues. CDR3 loop: CASSFRTARPYNEQFF. The CDR3 DNA reads as TGTGCCAGTAGTTTCCGGACTGCGCGACCCTACAATGAGCAGTTCTTC.

The CDR3 region is CASSLGPGARNTEAFF. The CDR3 nucleotides read TGTGCCAGCAGCTTGGGGCCAGGGGCCCGAAACACTGAAGCTTTCTTT. This rearrangement joins TRBV7-9 to TRBJ1-1; a possible D gene is TRBD1 (6 bases). From germline, CDR1 is SEHNR and CDR2 FQNEAQ (reference sequence). V was trimmed by 3 bases and J by 2 bases, leaving 16 bases between them. The CDR3 has 16 amino acids. The variable domain in full, completed from reference TRBV7-9 and TRBJ1-1, reads DTGVSQNPRHKITKRGQNVTFRCDPISEHNRLYWYRQTLGQGPEFLTYFQNEAQLEKSRLLSDRFSAERPKGSFSTLEIQRTEQGDSAMYLCASSLGPGARNTEAFFGQGTRLTVV.

The V call is TRBV6-5, the J call TRBJ1-5; weak D call: TRBD1 (5 bases). CDR1 is MNHEY and CDR2 is SVGAGI in the germline V gene. The CDR3 is 14 amino acids. V lost 5 bases and J 4 bases, leaving 12 bases between the germline ends. The CDR3 loop reads CASSTTGPNQPQHF. Here the CDR3 DNA reads TGTGCCAGCAGTACCACAGGACCGAATCAGCCCCAGCATTTT.

This rearrangement joins TRBV9 to TRBJ1-1; D gene ambiguous. The V end lost 0 bases, the J end lost 4 bases, and 10 bases lay between the germline ends. The length of the CDR3 is 14 residues. Germline values: CDR1 SGDLS, CDR2 YYNGEE. The DNA of the CDR3 is TGTGCCAGCAGCGTAGTCTCGGGGTTCACTGAAGCTTTCTTT. It codes for CASSVVSGFTEAFF.

This chain links TRBV9 with TRBJ2-1; TRBD1 aligns across 7 bases. Germline V CDR1 and CDR2: SGDLS, YYNGEE. Trimming at V came to 3 bases and at J to 4 bases, leaving 7 bases not matched to a gene. The CDR3 is made up of 15 amino acids. CDR3 region: CASSAPGQSYNEQFF. CDR3 DNA: TGTGCCAGCAGCGCCCCGGGACAGAGTTACAATGAGCAGTTCTTC.

The chain links TRBV6-1 to TRBJ2-1; 7 nucleotides agree with TRBD2. V shed 3 bases, J shed 2 bases, and the junction held 7 bases outside the gene matches. The CDR3 runs 16 residues. The V gene's germline CDR1 is MNHNS and CDR2 SASEGT. The CDR3 sequence is CASSEGAGVPYNEQFF. The CDR3 DNA reads as TGTGCCAGCAGTGAGGGTGCGGGGGTTCCCTACAATGAGCAGTTCTTC.

The chain uses TRBV19 and TRBJ2-1, with D perhaps matching TRBD2 (5 bases). V was trimmed by 7 bases and J by 5 bases, leaving 12 bases between them. The CDR3 sequence is 13 residues long. The germline V gene encodes CDR1 LNHDA and CDR2 SQIVND (reference sequence). CDR3 DNA sequence: TGTGCCAGTACCGGCCTAGCCGACAATGAGCAGTTCTTC. Residues: CASTGLADNEQFF.